The rows below give T cell receptor beta chains drawn from one sample of a study of T cells in Graves' hyperthyroidism and ophthalmopathy. Each CDR3 protein is one row after TCRdb ran MiXCR on the multiplex PCR reads. The data show just under 750,000 distinct CDR3 sequences, about a third seen once. Source material: blood. The receptors derive from a woman aged 40 to 49 with Graves' hyperthyroidism. The CDR3 runs from the conserved cysteine through the conserved F or W. A D gene is named only where the DNA matches it firmly. Rows give clone size only sometimes, using once, few, many, or a class for an expanded clone.

j_call v_call d_call clone_size cdr3_nt cdr3_aa
TRBJ1-2 TRBV29-1 TRBD1 - TGCAGCCAAGATCAGGGACAGCCCTATGGCTACACCTTC CSQDQGQPYGYTF
TRBJ1-1 TRBV7-2 - - TGTGCCAGCAGCTTAGGAGGGATTCAGTCTGAAGCTTTCTTT CASSLGGIQSEAFF
TRBJ1-5 TRBV5-6 - many TGTGCCAGCAGCTTGGGAGGGGGACGAGGTAGCAATCAGCCCCAGCATTTT CASSLGGGRGSNQPQHF
TRBJ2-7 TRBV3-1 - - TGTGCCAGCAGCCAAGATGCAGCGGGCGAGCAGTACTTC CASSQDAAGEQYF
TRBJ1-5 TRBV19 - many TGTGCCAGTAGTTTCGACTCAATACGCGTGGGCAATCAGCCCCAGCATTTT CASSFDSIRVGNQPQHF
TRBJ2-2 TRBV20-1 - - TGCAGTGCTGCAGGACGAGCGAACACCGGGGAGCTGTTTTTT CSAAGRANTGELFF
TRBJ1-2 TRBV19 TRBD1 many TGTGCCAGTAGTGTCCAGGGGGCAGATAGCTACACCTTC CASSVQGADSYTF
TRBJ1-2 TRBV20-1 - few TGCAGTGCTAGAGTCCGTGGGGGGGCCGAGGGCTACACCTTC CSARVRGGAEGYTF
TRBJ2-5 TRBV6-5 - - TGTGCCAGCAGGGAAGGAGGGAAAGAGACCCAGTACTTC CASREGGKETQYF
TRBJ1-2 TRBV6-6 - - TGTGCCAGCCTGGGGTATGGCTACACCTTC CASLGYGYTF
TRBJ1-4 TRBV5-1 - - TGCGCCAGCAGCTTGGTGGGCAGCTCCTCATTTAATGAAAAACTGTTTTTT CASSLVGSSSFNEKLFF
TRBJ2-7 TRBV12-3/TRBV12-4 - few TGTGCCAGCAGTTTCCAGGATCTCCACGAGCAGTACTTC CASSFQDLHEQYF
TRBJ1-3 TRBV10-3 TRBD1 - TGTGCCATCAGTGGATACCCGGGACAGGAAACCTCTGGAAACACCATATATTTT CAISGYPGQETSGNTIYF
TRBJ1-1 TRBV2 - many TGTGCCACCTCGCCCCAATCGAACACTGAAGCTTTCTTT CATSPQSNTEAFF
TRBJ2-7 TRBV7-2 TRBD1 once TGTGCCAGCAGCCGAGGACAGGGACGAAGAAAGTACTTC CASSRGQGRRKYF
TRBJ1-4 TRBV7-9 - few TGTGCCAGCAGCCAACCCGAACACCCGAACGATGAAAAACTGTTTTTT CASSQPEHPNDEKLFF
TRBJ1-1 TRBV25-1 - many TGTGCCAGCAGTGAATACCCTTCTTCAGGGAGTGCCACTGAAGCTTTCTTT CASSEYPSSGSATEAFF
TRBJ1-2 TRBV4-1 TRBD1 - TGCGCCAGCAGCCAGGAATCGGGACAGTTCTATGGCTACACCTTC CASSQESGQFYGYTF
TRBJ1-4 TRBV12-5 - few TGTGCTAGTGGTTTGCCATCCTCGAATATAGAAAAACTGTTTTTT CASGLPSSNIEKLFF
TRBJ1-5 TRBV6-2/TRBV6-3 TRBD1 - TGTGCCAGCAGTTACTCAGGGACAGGCCGCAATCAGCCCCAGCATTTT CASSYSGTGRNQPQHF
TRBJ2-2 TRBV20-1 - many TGCAGTGCGCGAACAGGTGACACCGGGGAGCTGTTTTTT CSARTGDTGELFF
TRBJ1-4 TRBV2 - once TGTGCCAGCAGTTATTATCTCAAACCGGGAGCCATGTTTTTT CASSYYLKPGAMFF
TRBJ1-2 TRBV12-3/TRBV12-4 - - TGTGCCAGCAAATTCCAGGGTGGCTACACCTTC CASKFQGGYTF